These T cell receptor beta chains were read from a single sample in a study of cytomegalovirus exposure and HLA in healthy donors. Measured with immunoSEQ multiplex PCR; TCRdb has only the in-frame clones, and not every one. Of about 140,000 clones listed, roughly four fifths are singletons. Material: PBMCs. The receptors shown here come from a woman aged 40 to 50 in good health and CMV-seronegative. Both conserved end residues are part of each CDR3. The order of the fields is J gene, clone size, V gene, D gene, CDR3 DNA, CDR3 protein. The D gene is left open where the match is weak. A clone size is listed for some rows: how often the clone was seen (once, few, many), or a class if it is expanded.

>TRBJ2-7|.|TRBV11-2|.
TGTGCCAGCAGCCCCCCGACAGGCCGCGGGGAGCAGTACTTC
CASSPPTGRGEQYF
>TRBJ2-7|.|TRBV6-6|TRBD1
TGTGCCAGCACCCTACCGGCAGGGGGTAGATCCTACGAGCAGTACTTC
CASTLPAGGRSYEQYF
>TRBJ2-1|.|TRBV7-2|TRBD1
TGTGCCAGCAGCTTAGTAGGGACAGGGGCAGATGAGCAGTTCTTC
CASSLVGTGADEQFF
>TRBJ2-3|.|TRBV9|TRBD2
TGTGCCAGCAGCGCGAAGACTAGCGGCTCAGATACGCAGTATTTT
CASSAKTSGSDTQYF
>TRBJ1-2|.|TRBV28|TRBD1
TGTGCCAGCAGTCAGGACAGGGCCTATGGCTACACCTTC
CASSQDRAYGYTF
>TRBJ2-7|.|TRBV15|TRBD1
TGTGCCACCACCGCAGCCAAAGGGACAGGGGGTCTCCACGAGCAGTACTTC
CATTAAKGTGGLHEQYF
>TRBJ1-3|.|TRBV28|.
TGTGCCAGCAGCCGACCGGGGGGCTCTGGAAACACCATATATTTT
CASSRPGGSGNTIYF
>TRBJ2-6|.|TRBV9|.
TGTGCCAGCAGCGTATCCAGCTCTGGGGCCAACGTCCTGACTTTC
CASSVSSSGANVLTF
>TRBJ1-5|.|TRBV30|.
TGTGCCTGGAGTATTTTGGGGGGTCAGCCCCAGCATTTT
CAWSILGGQPQHF
>TRBJ2-7|.|TRBV28|TRBD1
TGTGCCAGCAGCCCATCCCCAGGACAGGGCTTCTCCGAGCAGTACTTC
CASSPSPGQGFSEQYF
>TRBJ1-2|.|TRBV7-2|.
TGTGCCAGCAGCTTAGGACCAGGAGGCTATGGCTACACCTTC
CASSLGPGGYGYTF
>TRBJ2-1|.|TRBV27|.
TGTGCCGGCAGTTCTCCGACATGGTACTCCTACAATGAGCAGTTCTTC
CAGSSPTWYSYNEQFF
>TRBJ2-2|.|TRBV5-1|.
TGCGCCAGCAGCTTGCTACAGCCGAACACCGGGGAGCTGTTTTTT
CASSLLQPNTGELFF
>TRBJ1-1|.|TRBV6-6|.
TGTGCCAGCAGTCCGCCCGGACAGTTTGAAGCTTTCTTT
CASSPPGQFEAFF
>TRBJ2-7|.|TRBV5-1|TRBD2
TGCGCCAGCAGCTTACTAGCGGGGGCCTACGAGCAGTACTTC
CASSLLAGAYEQYF
>TRBJ2-1|.|TRBV25-1|TRBD1
TGTGCCAGCGATAATCAGGGGGCTGGTGAGCAGTTCTTC
CASDNQGAGEQFF
>TRBJ2-1|.|TRBV19|TRBD2
TGTGCCAGTCGGGAGGAAAACAATGAGCAGTTCTTC
CASREENNEQFF
>TRBJ2-4|few|TRBV27|TRBD1
TGTGCCAGCAGTTTCGGACAGGGTTTGGCCAAAAACATTCAGTACTTC
CASSFGQGLAKNIQYF
>TRBJ2-7|.|TRBV13|.
TGTGCCAGCAGCTTAGTAACTCAGGGACATTCCGAGCAGTACTTC
CASSLVTQGHSEQYF
>TRBJ2-1|.|TRBV18|.
TGTGCCAGCTCACCACACGTGCGGGATGAGCAGTTCTTC
CASSPHVRDEQFF
>TRBJ1-1|once|TRBV29-1|.
TGCAGCGTCTATCCCCCGAGACAGGATGAAGCTTTCTTT
CSVYPPRQDEAFF
>TRBJ2-3|.|TRBV4-2|TRBD2
TGTGCCAGCAGCCAACACCCTAGCGGGAACACAGATACGCAGTATTTT
CASSQHPSGNTDTQYF
>TRBJ2-7|.|TRBV29-1|TRBD1
TGCAGCGTTGAAGATCGGAATTATAGGACAGGGCAATACGAGCAGTACTTC
CSVEDRNYRTGQYEQYF
>TRBJ2-3|.|TRBV19|.
TGTGCCAGTAGTATAGAACGGACAGATACGCAGTATTTT
CASSIERTDTQYF
>TRBJ2-7|once|TRBV11-3|TRBD2
TGTGCCAGCAGCCCTAGCGGGAACGACTACGAGCAGTACTTC
CASSPSGNDYEQYF
>TRBJ2-6|.|TRBV5-1|TRBD1
TGCGCCAGCAGCGAGGGACAGTCTGGGGCCAACGTCCTGACTTTC
CASSEGQSGANVLTF
>TRBJ1-3|few|TRBV7-9|.
TGTGCCAGCAGCTTCAGGGGAGTAGACACCATATATTTT
CASSFRGVDTIYF
>TRBJ1-1|.|TRBV6-5|.
TGTGCCAGCAGTTACTCAGACACCCCAGGCACTGAAGCTTTCTTT
CASSYSDTPGTEAFF
>TRBJ2-7|.|TRBV5-1|TRBD2
TGCGCCAGCAATAGAGCGGGAGTGGGCGAGCAGTACTTC
CASNRAGVGEQYF
>TRBJ1-1|few|TRBV7-9|.
TGTGCCAGCAGTTGGGCCGGAACTAACACTGAAGCTTTCTTT
CASSWAGTNTEAFF
>TRBJ2-5|few|TRBV5-1|TRBD2
TGCGCCAGCACCTTGGGACTAGCGGGAAAACGAGAGACCCAGTACTTC
CASTLGLAGKRETQYF
>TRBJ2-3|.|TRBV6-1|.
TGTGCCAGCAGTGAAAGACAGGGGACTAACACAGATACGCAGTATTTT
CASSERQGTNTDTQYF
>TRBJ2-1|few|TRBV27|.
TGTGCCAGCAGCTCACCACAGGTGCCTACCTACAATGAGCAGTTCTTC
CASSSPQVPTYNEQFF
>TRBJ2-7|.|TRBV7-2|TRBD2
TGTGCCAGCAGCTCGATAGCGGGAGGGCCGGGGGAGCAGTACTTC
CASSSIAGGPGEQYF
>TRBJ2-6|.|TRBV19|.
TGTGCCAGTAGTAGGGGCAGGGACTCTGGGGCCAACGTCCTGACTTTC
CASSRGRDSGANVLTF
>TRBJ1-2|.|TRBV28|.
TGTGCCAGCAGTTTACGGCAGTACACGGGAGGCTACACCTTC
CASSLRQYTGGYTF